This is a list of T cell receptor beta chains from one sample in a study of T cells in tumors and immune-related adverse events. Data came from immunoSEQ multiplex PCR; TCRdb stores just in-frame clones and leaves some out. The top ten clones hold 1.3% of a sample with fewer than 25,000 clones, about 93% of them seen once. The specimen was lymph node tissue, collected from a patient treated with anti-PD-1 therapy. These receptors all come from a female donor with metastatic renal cell carcinoma. Each CDR3 is given with its conserved first and last residue. A D gene is named only where the DNA matches it firmly. The size entry is marked missing in some rows and otherwise reads once, few, many or a size class.

clone size,J gene,V gene,D gene,CDR3 protein,CDR3 DNA
once,TRBJ2-1,TRBV5-1,TRBD2,CASSPPGLGSYNEQFF,TGCGCCAGCAGCCCCCCGGGACTAGGATCCTACAATGAGCAGTTCTTC
NA,TRBJ1-5,TRBV28,TRBD1,CASSQTGESIRPQHF,TGTGCCAGCAGCCAGACAGGGGAGTCCATCCGGCCCCAGCATTTT
NA,TRBJ2-3,TRBV7-2,NA,CASSQVGGRTQYF,TGTGCCAGCAGCCAAGTCGGCGGTCGTACGCAGTATTTT
NA,TRBJ2-5,TRBV2,NA,CASIRQAQETQYF,TGTGCCAGCATTCGACAGGCGCAAGAGACCCAGTACTTC
NA,TRBJ2-3,TRBV6-1,TRBD2,CASSGTSGATDTQYF,TGTGCCAGCAGCGGGACTAGCGGGGCCACAGATACGCAGTATTTT
NA,TRBJ1-2,TRBV7-8,NA,CASSLEGSPSASGYTF,TGTGCCAGCAGCTTAGAGGGGTCCCCGTCCGCCTCTGGCTACACCTTC
NA,TRBJ2-7,TRBV10-3,TRBD2,CAISVAGGNYEQYF,TGTGCCATCAGTGTAGCGGGAGGAAACTACGAGCAGTACTTC
NA,TRBJ2-7,TRBV10-3,NA,CAISERRDGNYEQYF,TGTGCCATCAGTGAGAGACGGGACGGGAACTACGAGCAGTACTTC
NA,TRBJ1-2,TRBV6-5,NA,CASSYSLSWGHGYTF,TGTGCCAGCAGTTACTCGCTCTCATGGGGGCATGGCTACACCTTC
once,TRBJ2-2,TRBV5-6,TRBD1,CASSLSWTGANTGELFF,TGTGCCAGCAGCCTCTCCTGGACAGGGGCGAACACCGGGGAGCTGTTTTTT
NA,TRBJ1-5,TRBV28,NA,CASSLLGRTKNQPQHF,TGTGCCAGCAGTTTATTGGGCAGAACAAAGAATCAGCCCCAGCATTTT
NA,TRBJ1-1,TRBV7-9,TRBD1,CASSPGTESEAFF,TGTGCCAGCAGCCCCGGGACAGAGTCTGAAGCTTTCTTT
NA,TRBJ2-7,TRBV28,NA,CASSADGSYEQYF,TGTGCCAGCAGTGCGGACGGATCCTACGAGCAGTACTTC
NA,TRBJ1-3,TRBV11-2,NA,CASSLAVYSGNTIYF,TGTGCCAGCAGCTTAGCGGTGTACTCTGGAAACACCATATATTTT
once,TRBJ2-1,TRBV9,TRBD2,CASSLLSGSYNEQFF,TGTGCCAGCAGCCTCCTTAGCGGGTCATACAATGAGCAGTTCTTC
NA,TRBJ2-3,TRBV7-9,NA,CASTLQGATDTQYF,TGTGCCAGCACGCTCCAAGGGGCCACAGATACGCAGTATTTT
NA,TRBJ1-2,TRBV7-9,TRBD1,CASSPGQGYGYTF,TGTGCCAGCAGCCCGGGACAGGGGTATGGCTACACCTTC
NA,TRBJ2-7,TRBV11-2,NA,CASSPQGYEQYF,TGTGCCAGCAGCCCTCAGGGGTACGAGCAGTACTTC
NA,TRBJ2-7,TRBV11-1,NA,CASSSQRTVGTYEQYF,TGTGCCAGCAGCTCCCAGCGGACAGTTGGAACCTACGAGCAGTACTTC
NA,TRBJ2-3,TRBV19,TRBD2,CALGGGGDADTQYF,TGTGCCCTCGGTGGGGGAGGGGATGCAGATACGCAGTATTTT
NA,TRBJ2-1,TRBV7-2,NA,CASSYDRYNEQFF,TGTGCCAGCAGCTACGACAGGTACAATGAGCAGTTCTTC
NA,TRBJ1-4,TRBV2,NA,CASNLAGINEKLFF,TGTGCCAGCAATCTCGCAGGGATTAATGAAAAACTGTTTTTT
NA,TRBJ1-4,TRBV4-2,NA,CASSQEIGASNEKLFF,TGTGCCAGCAGCCAAGAGATCGGGGCGTCTAATGAAAAACTGTTTTTT
once,TRBJ1-2,TRBV5-6,NA,CASSRGNGQYGYTF,TGTGCCAGCAGCCGAGGGAACGGCCAGTATGGCTACACCTTC
NA,TRBJ1-1,TRBV5-1,NA,CASSLAGGYTEAFF,TGCGCCAGCAGCTTGGCCGGTGGGTACACTGAAGCTTTCTTT
NA,TRBJ2-1,TRBV11-2,NA,CASSLSTYNEQFF,TGTGCCAGCAGCTTATCAACCTACAATGAGCAGTTCTTC
NA,TRBJ2-5,TRBV5-1,TRBD2,CASSAASGIGETQYF,TGCGCCAGCAGCGCGGCTAGCGGGATAGGAGAGACCCAGTACTTC
NA,TRBJ1-5,TRBV19,TRBD1,CASSWTGGNQPQHF,TGTGCCAGTAGTTGGACAGGGGGCAATCAGCCCCAGCATTTT
once,TRBJ2-1,TRBV7-2,NA,CASSLERASSYNEQFF,TGTGCCAGCAGCCTAGAAAGGGCTAGCTCCTACAATGAGCAGTTCTTC
NA,TRBJ2-7,TRBV5-1,NA,CASSFSPGASYEQYF,TGCGCCAGCAGCTTTTCTCCAGGGGCGTCCTACGAGCAGTACTTC
NA,TRBJ1-2,TRBV9,NA,CASSPGGFNGYTF,TGTGCCAGCAGCCCCGGCGGGTTTAATGGCTACACCTTC
NA,TRBJ2-2,TRBV28,TRBD2,CASSLVGGLSGELFF,TGTGCCAGCAGTTTAGTGGGAGGGCTTAGCGGGGAGCTGTTTTTT
NA,TRBJ2-2,TRBV27,NA,CASRPTRNTGELFF,TGTGCCAGCAGACCCACAAGGAACACCGGGGAGCTGTTTTTT
NA,TRBJ1-1,TRBV10-3,TRBD1,CATRGDRSNTEAFF,TGTGCCACCAGAGGGGACAGATCGAACACTGAAGCTTTCTTT
once,TRBJ2-7,TRBV30,NA,CAWSGGLLGEQYF,TGTGCCTGGAGTGGGGGGCTACTCGGCGAGCAGTACTTC
NA,TRBJ1-5,TRBV28,NA,CASSLPRLVGQPQHF,TGTGCCAGCAGTTTACCCAGGTTGGTAGGTCAGCCCCAGCATTTT
NA,TRBJ1-1,TRBV4-1,NA,CASSQKTGNTEAFF,TGCGCCAGCAGCCAAAAGACAGGGAACACTGAAGCTTTCTTT
NA,TRBJ2-3,TRBV28,NA,CASSHIRQGRTNHTQYF,TGTGCCAGCAGTCACATACGCCAAGGAAGGACTAATCATACGCAGTATTTT
NA,TRBJ1-1,TRBV15,TRBD1,CATSRGEGQGSAFF,TGTGCCACCAGCAGAGGTGAGGGACAGGGCTCCGCTTTCTTT
NA,TRBJ1-1,TRBV27,NA,CASSLSGGGNTEAFF,TGTGCCAGCAGTTTATCGGGAGGGGGTAACACTGAAGCTTTCTTT
once,TRBJ2-2,TRBV18,NA,CASSVYSLTGELFF,TGTGCCAGCTCCGTTTACTCCTTGACCGGGGAGCTGTTTTTT
NA,TRBJ2-7,TRBV18,NA,CASSEGPTYEQYF,TGTGCCAGCTCAGAAGGACCAACCTACGAGCAGTACTTC
NA,TRBJ2-7,TRBV27,NA,CASSFLKLVPTGEQYF,TGTGCCAGCAGTTTCCTGAAACTAGTCCCTACTGGGGAGCAGTACTTC